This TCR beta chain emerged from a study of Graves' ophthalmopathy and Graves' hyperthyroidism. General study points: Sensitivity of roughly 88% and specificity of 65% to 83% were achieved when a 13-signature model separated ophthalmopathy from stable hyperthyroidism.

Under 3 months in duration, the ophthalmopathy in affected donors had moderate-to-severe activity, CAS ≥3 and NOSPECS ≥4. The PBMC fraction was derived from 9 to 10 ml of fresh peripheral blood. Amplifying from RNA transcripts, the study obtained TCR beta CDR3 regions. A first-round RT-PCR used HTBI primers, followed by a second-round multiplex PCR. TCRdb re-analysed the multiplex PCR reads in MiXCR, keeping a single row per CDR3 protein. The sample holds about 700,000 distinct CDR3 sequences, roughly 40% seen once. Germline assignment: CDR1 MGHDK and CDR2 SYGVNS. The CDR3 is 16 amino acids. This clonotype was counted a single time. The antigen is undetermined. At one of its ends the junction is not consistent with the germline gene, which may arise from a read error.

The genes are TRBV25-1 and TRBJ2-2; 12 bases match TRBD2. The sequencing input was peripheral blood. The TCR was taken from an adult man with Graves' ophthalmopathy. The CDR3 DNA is TGCGCCAGCAGTGAACTAGCGGGAGGAAACACCGGGGAGCTGTTTTTT. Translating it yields CASSELAGGNTGELFF.